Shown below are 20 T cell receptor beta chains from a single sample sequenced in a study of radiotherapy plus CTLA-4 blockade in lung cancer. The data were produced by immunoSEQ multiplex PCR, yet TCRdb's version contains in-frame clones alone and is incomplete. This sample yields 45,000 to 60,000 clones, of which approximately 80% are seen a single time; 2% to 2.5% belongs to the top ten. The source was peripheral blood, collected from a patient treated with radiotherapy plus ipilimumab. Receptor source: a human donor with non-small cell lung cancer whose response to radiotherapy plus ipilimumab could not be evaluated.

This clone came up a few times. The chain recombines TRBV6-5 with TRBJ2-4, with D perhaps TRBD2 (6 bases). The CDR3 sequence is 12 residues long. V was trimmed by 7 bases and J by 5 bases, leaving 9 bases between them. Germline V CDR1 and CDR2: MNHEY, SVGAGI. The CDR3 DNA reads TGTGCCAGCACGGGAGTCGAAAACATTCAGTACTTC. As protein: CASTGVENIQYF.

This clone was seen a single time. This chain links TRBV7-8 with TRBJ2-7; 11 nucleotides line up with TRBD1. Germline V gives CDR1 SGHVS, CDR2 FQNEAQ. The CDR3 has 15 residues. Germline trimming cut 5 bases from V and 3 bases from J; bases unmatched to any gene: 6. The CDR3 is CASSLGQGDYYEQYF. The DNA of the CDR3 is TGTGCCAGCAGCCTGGGACAGGGGGATTACTACGAGCAGTACTTC.

CDR3 sequence reads: CASSSGQGNTGELFF. Written as DNA, the CDR3 is TGTGCCAGCAGTTCAGGACAGGGGAACACCGGGGAGCTGTTTTTT. This sequence joins TRBV25-1 and TRBJ2-2; 8 positions match TRBD1. The germline gives CDR1 MGHDK, CDR2 SYGVNS. The CDR3 totals 15 residues. Trimming removed 5 bases from V and 1 base from J; junction bases left unmatched: 3. Looking up the rest from reference TRBV25-1 and TRBJ2-2 gives the full variable domain: EADIYQTPRYLVIGTGKKITLECSQTMGHDKMYWYQQDPGMELHLIHYSYGVNSTEKGDLSSESTVSRIRTEHFPLTLESARPSHTSQYLCASSSGQGNTGELFFGEGSRLTVL.

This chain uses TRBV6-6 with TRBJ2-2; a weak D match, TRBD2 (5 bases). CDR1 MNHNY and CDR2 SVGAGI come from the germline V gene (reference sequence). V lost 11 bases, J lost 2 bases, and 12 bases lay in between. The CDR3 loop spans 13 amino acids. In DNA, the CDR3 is TGTGCCGTACTTAGCGTAAACACCGGGGAGCTGTTTTTT. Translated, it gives CAVLSVNTGELFF.

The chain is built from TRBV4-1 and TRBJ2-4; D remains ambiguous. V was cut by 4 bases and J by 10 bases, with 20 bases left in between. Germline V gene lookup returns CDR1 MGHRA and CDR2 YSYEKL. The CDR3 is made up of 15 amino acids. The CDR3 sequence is CASSPSRASGGIQYF. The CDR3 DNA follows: TGCGCCAGCAGCCCCTCGAGAGCCTCAGGTGGGATTCAGTACTTC.

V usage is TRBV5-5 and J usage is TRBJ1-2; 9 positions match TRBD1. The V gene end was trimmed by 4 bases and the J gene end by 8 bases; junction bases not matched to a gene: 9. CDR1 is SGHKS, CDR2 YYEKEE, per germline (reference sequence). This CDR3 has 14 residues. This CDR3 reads CASSRPGQGLGYTF. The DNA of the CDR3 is TGTGCCAGCAGCAGGCCGGGACAGGGTTTAGGCTACACCTTC.

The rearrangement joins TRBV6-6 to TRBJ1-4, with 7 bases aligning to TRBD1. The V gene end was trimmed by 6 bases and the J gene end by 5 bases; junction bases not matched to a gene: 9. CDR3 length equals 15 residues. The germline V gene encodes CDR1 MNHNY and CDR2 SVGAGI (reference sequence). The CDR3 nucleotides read TGTGCCAGCAGCCGAACGGGACAGTTAAATGAAAAACTGTTTTTT. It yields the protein CASSRTGQLNEKLFF.

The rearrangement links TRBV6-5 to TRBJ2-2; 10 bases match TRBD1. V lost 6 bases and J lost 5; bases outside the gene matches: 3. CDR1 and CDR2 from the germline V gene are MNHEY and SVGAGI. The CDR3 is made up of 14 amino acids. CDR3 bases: TGTGCCAGCAGCAGGACAGGGGGTACCGGGGAGCTGTTTTTT. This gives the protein CASSRTGGTGELFF.

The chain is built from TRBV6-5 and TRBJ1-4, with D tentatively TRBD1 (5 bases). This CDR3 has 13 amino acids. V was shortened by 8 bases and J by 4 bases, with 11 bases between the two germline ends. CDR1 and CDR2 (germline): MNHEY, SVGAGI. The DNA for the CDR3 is TGTGCCAGCGCGGGGCTAGGTAATGAAAAACTGTTTTTT. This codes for CASAGLGNEKLFF.

Here the CDR3 reads CASKPRGGPNEKLFF. CDR3 DNA sequence: TGTGCCAGTAAACCCCGGGGGGGACCTAATGAAAAACTGTTTTTT. The chain uses TRBV19 and TRBJ1-4; D may be TRBD1 (5 bases). The CDR3 has 15 residues. The V end was cut by 7 bases, the J end by 3 bases, with 15 bases between. In germline, CDR1 is LNHDA, CDR2 SQIVND (reference sequence).

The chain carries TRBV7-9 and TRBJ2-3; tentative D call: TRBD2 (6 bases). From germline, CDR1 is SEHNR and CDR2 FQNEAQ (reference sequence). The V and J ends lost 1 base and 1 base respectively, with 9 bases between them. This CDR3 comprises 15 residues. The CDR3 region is CASSLVASGTDTQYF. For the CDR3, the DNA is TGTGCCAGCAGCTTAGTGGCTAGCGGCACAGATACGCAGTATTTT.

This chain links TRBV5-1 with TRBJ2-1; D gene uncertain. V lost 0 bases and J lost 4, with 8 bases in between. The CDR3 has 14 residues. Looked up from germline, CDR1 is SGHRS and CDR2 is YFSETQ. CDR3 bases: TGCGCCAGCAGCTTGGGGGCCGCATACAATGAGCAGTTCTTC. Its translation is CASSLGAAYNEQFF.

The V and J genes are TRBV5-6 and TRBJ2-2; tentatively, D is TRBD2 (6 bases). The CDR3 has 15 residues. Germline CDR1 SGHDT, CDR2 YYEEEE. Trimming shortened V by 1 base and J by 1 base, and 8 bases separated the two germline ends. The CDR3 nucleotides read TGTGCCAGCAGCTTGTACGGGAGGAACACCGGGGAGCTGTTTTTT. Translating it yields CASSLYGRNTGELFF. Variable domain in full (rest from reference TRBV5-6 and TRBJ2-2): DAGVTQSPTHLIKTRGQQVTLRCSPKSGHDTVSWYQQALGQGPQFIFQYYEEEERQRGNFPDRFSGHQFPNYSSELNVNALLLGDSALYLCASSLYGRNTGELFFGEGSRLTVL.

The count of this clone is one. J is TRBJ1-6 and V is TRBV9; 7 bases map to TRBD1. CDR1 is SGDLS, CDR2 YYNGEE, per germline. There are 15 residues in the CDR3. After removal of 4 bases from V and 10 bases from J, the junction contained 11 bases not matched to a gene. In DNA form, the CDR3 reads TGTGCCAGCAGCCCCGGGGTTCAGGGGGGCTCACCCCTCCACTTT. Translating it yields CASSPGVQGGSPLHF.

The CDR3 region has the DNA TGTGCCAGCAGCCCTGGACAGGGCGAGGGCTACACCTTC. As protein: CASSPGQGEGYTF. V usage is TRBV7-3 and J usage is TRBJ1-2; 8 bases are shared with TRBD1. Germline V CDR1 and CDR2: SGHTA, FQGTGA. CDR3 size: 13 residues. Unmatched junction bases numbered 7, after V lost 5 bases and J lost 8 bases.

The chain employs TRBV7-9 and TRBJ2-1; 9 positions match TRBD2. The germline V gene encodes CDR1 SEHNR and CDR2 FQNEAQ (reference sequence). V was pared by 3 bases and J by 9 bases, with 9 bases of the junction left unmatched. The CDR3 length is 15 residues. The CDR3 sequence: CASSLSAGGPSEQFF. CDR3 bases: TGTGCCAGCAGCTTGTCGGCGGGAGGGCCGAGTGAGCAGTTCTTC.

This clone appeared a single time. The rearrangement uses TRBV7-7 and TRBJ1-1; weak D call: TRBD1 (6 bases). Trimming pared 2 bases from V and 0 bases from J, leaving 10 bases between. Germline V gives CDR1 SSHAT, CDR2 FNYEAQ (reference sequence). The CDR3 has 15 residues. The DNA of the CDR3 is TGTGCCAGCAGCTTACACACAGGGATGAACACTGAAGCTTTCTTT. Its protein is CASSLHTGMNTEAFF.

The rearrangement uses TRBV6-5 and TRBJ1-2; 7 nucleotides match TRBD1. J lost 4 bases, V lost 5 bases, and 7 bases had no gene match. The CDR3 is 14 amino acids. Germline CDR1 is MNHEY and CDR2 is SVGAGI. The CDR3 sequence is CASSKRDRPYGYTF. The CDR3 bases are TGTGCCAGCAGTAAAAGGGACAGACCCTATGGCTACACCTTC.

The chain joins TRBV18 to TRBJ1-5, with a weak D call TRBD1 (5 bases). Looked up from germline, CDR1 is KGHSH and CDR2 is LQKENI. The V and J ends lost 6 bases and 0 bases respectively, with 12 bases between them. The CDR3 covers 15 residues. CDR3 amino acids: CASSPDSYSNQPQHF. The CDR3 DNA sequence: TGTGCCAGCTCGCCTGACAGTTATAGCAATCAGCCCCAGCATTTT.

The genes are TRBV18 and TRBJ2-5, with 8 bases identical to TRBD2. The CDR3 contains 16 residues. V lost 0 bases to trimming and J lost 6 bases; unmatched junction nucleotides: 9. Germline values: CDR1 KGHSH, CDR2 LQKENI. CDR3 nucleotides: TGTGCCAGCTCACCACCCGGGAGCGGGAGACGCAAGACCCAGTACTTC. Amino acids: CASSPPGSGRRKTQYF.